These T cell receptor gamma chains were read from a single sample in a study of Vδ1+ human thymocytes. TCRdb redid the clone calls on the multiplex PCR reads with CATT. The sample consists of tens of thousands of gamma-chain clones, roughly 15% of them appearing once. Sequencing used Vdelta1+ gamma-delta thymocytes from the thymus. The source is a child under two years old who had congenital heart surgery. CDR3s include the opening cysteine and the closing phenylalanine or tryptophan. Each record gives: V gene, J gene, clone size, CDR3 DNA, CDR3 protein. The size of a clone is reported for some rows only, either as once, few or many, or as a class for expanded clones.

>TRGV8|TRGJ1/TRGJ2|few
TGTGCCACCTGGGATTCCCGTTATAAGAAACTCTTT
CATWDSRYKKLF
>TRGV9|TRGJ1/TRGJ2|few
TGTGCCTTGTGGGACTCTTATTATAAGAAACTCTTT
CALWDSYYKKLF
>TRGV2|TRGJP1|few
TGTGCCACCTGGGGCCCCACTGGTTGGTTCAAGATATTT
CATWGPTGWFKIF
>TRGV9|TRGJ1/TRGJ2|medium-sized
TGTGCCTTGTGGGGGTGTAATAAGAAACTCTTT
CALWGCNKKLF
>TRGV4|TRGJ1/TRGJ2|.
TGTGCCACCTGGGATGGAAATACTAAGAAACTCTTT
CATWDGNTKKLF
>TRGV3|TRGJ1/TRGJ2|.
TGTGCCACCTGGGACAGGTGTGGCGGCTATTATAAGAAACTCTTT
CATWDRCGGYYKKLF
>TRGV2|TRGJ1/TRGJ2|few
TGTGCCACCTTTTTGAAGAAACTCTTT
CATFLKKLF
>TRGV9|TRGJ1/TRGJ2|.
TGTGCCTTGTGGGAGGTGCTCAGGAGGGATTATTATAAGAAACTCTTT
CALWEVLRRDYYKKLF
>TRGV9|TRGJ1/TRGJ2|few
TGTGCCTTGTGGGGAAATTATTATAAGAAACTCTTT
CALWGNYYKKLF
>TRGV3|TRGJ1/TRGJ2|medium-sized
TGTGCCACCTGGGACAGGCCGGGGTATAAGAAACTCTTT
CATWDRPGYKKLF
>TRGV8|TRGJ1/TRGJ2|medium-sized
TGTGCCACCTGGGATCGGGATTATAAGAAACTCTTT
CATWDRDYKKLF
>TRGV9|TRGJ1/TRGJ2|medium-sized
TGTGCCTTGTGGGAGCATTATTATAAGAAACTCTTT
CALWEHYYKKLF
>TRGV4|TRGJ1/TRGJ2|few
TGTGCCACCTGGAACTGTAATAAGAAACTCTTT
CATWNCNKKLF
>TRGV5|TRGJ1/TRGJ2|few
TGTGCCACCTGGGAAATCCCTGTAGATAAGAAACTCTTT
CATWEIPVDKKLF
>TRGV2|TRGJ1/TRGJ2|medium-sized
TGTGCCACCTGGGACGGAAATTATTATAAGAAACTCTTT
CATWDGNYYKKLF
>TRGV5|TRGJ1/TRGJ2|.
TGTGCCACCTGGGACAGGCCGGGATATTATAAGAAACTCTTT
CATWDRPGYYKKLF
>TRGV4|TRGJ1/TRGJ2|.
TGTGCCACCTGGGATGAAGTTTCCTCGAATTATTATAAGAAACTCTTT
CATWDEVSSNYYKKLF
>TRGV8|TRGJP2|.
TGTGCCACCTGGGACCCCCTTGATTGGATCAAGACGTTT
CATWDPLDWIKTF
>TRGV4|TRGJP2|.
TGTGCCACCTGGGATGGGCCTGGAGATGATTGGATCAAGACGTTT
CATWDGPGDDWIKTF
>TRGV9|TRGJP1|.
TGTGCCTTGTGGGAGGTGCAGGGTTGGTTCAAGATATTT
CALWEVQGWFKIF
>TRGV4|TRGJ1/TRGJ2|few
TGTGCCACCTGGGATGGGCGACGGTATAAGAAACTCTTT
CATWDGRRYKKLF
>TRGV8|TRGJ1/TRGJ2|few
TGTGCCACCTGGGCTACTTATTATAAGAAACTCTTT
CATWATYYKKLF
>TRGV8|TRGJ1/TRGJ2|medium-sized
TGTGCCACCTGGGATACTTATTATAAGAAACTCTTT
CATWDTYYKKLF
>TRGV2|TRGJ1/TRGJ2|.
TGTGCCACTTGGGCCGATTATAAGAAACTCTTT
CATWADYKKLF
>TRGV8|TRGJ1/TRGJ2|.
TGTGCCACCTGGGCGGGGATACATTATAAGAAACTCTTT
CATWAGIHYKKLF
>TRGV9|TRGJP2|.
TGTGCCTTGTGGGAGTTGAATAGTAGTGATTGGATCAAGACGTTT
CALWELNSSDWIKTF
>TRGV3|TRGJ1/TRGJ2|few
TGTGCCACCTGGGGCGCAGGGGGGCCTTATTATAAGAAACTCTTT
CATWGAGGPYYKKLF
>TRGV8|TRGJP1|.
TGTGCCACCTTCCCTTCTGCCACTGGTTGGTTCAAGATATTT
CATFPSATGWFKIF
>TRGV5|TRGJ1/TRGJ2|few
TGTGCCACCTGGGACAGGCGTGAGAAACTCTTT
CATWDRREKLF
>TRGV4|TRGJ1/TRGJ2|.
TGTGCCACCTGGGATGGGGGCACTAAGAAACTCTTT
CATWDGGTKKLF
>TRGV5|TRGJ1/TRGJ2|few
TGTGCCACCTGGGAGGGGAGGAAACTCTTT
CATWEGRKLF
>TRGV8|TRGJ1/TRGJ2|few
TGTGCCACCTGGGATAATGGGATTTATTATAAGAAACTCTTT
CATWDNGIYYKKLF
>TRGV9|TRGJ1/TRGJ2|few
TGTGCCTTGTGGGAGCCGGCTCGCGGTCCTAAGAAACTCTTT
CALWEPARGPKKLF